A single sample gave rise to the 21 T cell receptor beta chains below, sequenced in a study of T cell repertoires in cytomegalovirus infection. MiXCR was run by TCRdb on the reads, yielding one entry per CDR3 protein. The sample shows roughly 69,000 distinct CDR3 sequences, 25% to 30% of them seen only once. What these receptors recognize is not known. The sample was CD8+ T cells from cultured PBMCs, taken from culture after CMV antigen stimulation. These receptors were taken from a human donor in good health (CMV status not recorded). Some clones in this sample may be carry-over from other donors' samples.

This chain uses TRBV27 with TRBJ2-1, with TRBD2 as a possible D gene (6 bases). This CDR3 is 13 amino acids long. The germline V gene encodes CDR1 MNHEY and CDR2 SMNVEV (reference sequence). V shed 1 base and J shed 8 bases, with 9 bases lying between them. The CDR3 protein is CASSLFPGDEQFF. The DNA of the CDR3 is TGTGCCAGCAGTTTATTTCCGGGGGATGAGCAGTTCTTC.

This clonotype was counted a few times. V usage is TRBV6-8 and J usage is TRBJ1-1; D is possibly TRBD1 (6 bases). V was pared by 0 bases and J by 0 bases, with 11 bases between. The CDR3 sequence is 16 residues long. CDR1 MNHGY and CDR2 SAAAGT come from the germline V gene. CDR3 amino acids: CASSYSTGRVNTEAFF. Written as DNA, the CDR3 is TGTGCCAGCAGTTACTCAACAGGGAGGGTGAACACTGAAGCTTTCTTT.

The table lists this clonotype with many counts. This chain joins TRBV5-1 and TRBJ1-2, with D unresolved. The CDR3 is 14 residues long. V was cut by 4 bases and J by 4 bases, with 14 bases left in between. Germline V gives CDR1 SGHRS, CDR2 YFSETQ. CDR3 sequence (DNA): TGCGCCAGCAGCCGGGAAGAAGAAAGCTATGGCTACACCTTC. This gives the protein CASSREEESYGYTF.

V usage is TRBV9 and J usage is TRBJ2-1; tentative D call: TRBD2 (5 bases). V was pared by 3 bases and J by 7 bases, with 11 bases between. This CDR3 comprises 13 residues. Germline CDR1 is SGDLS and CDR2 is YYNGEE. The CDR3 region is CASSGSSGNEQFF. The DNA for the CDR3 is TGTGCCAGCAGCGGGTCAAGCGGTAATGAGCAGTTCTTC.

The V gene is TRBV28, the J gene TRBJ2-3, with 10 bases that match TRBD2. CDR1 MDHEN and CDR2 SYDVKM come from the germline V gene. V lost 6 bases and J lost 3; bases outside the gene matches: 9. CDR3 length equals 16 residues. This chain's CDR3 is CASSILTSGDTDTQYF. CDR3 DNA: TGTGCCAGCAGCATCCTCACTAGCGGGGATACAGATACGCAGTATTTT. The complete variable domain, with remaining parts taken from reference TRBV28 and TRBJ2-3, reads DVKVTQSSRYLVKRTGEKVFLECVQDMDHENMFWYRQDPGLGLRLIYFSYDVKMKEKGDIPEGYSVSREKKERFSLILESASTNQTSMYLCASSILTSGDTDTQYFGPGTRLTVL.

V gene TRBV20-1 combines with J gene TRBJ2-5; the match to TRBD2 covers 9 bases. Trimming cost V 0 bases and J 1 base; bases outside gene matches: 6. Germline V gene lookup returns CDR1 DFQATT and CDR2 SNEGSKA (reference sequence). The CDR3 loop spans 16 amino acids. The CDR3 loop reads CSARELWRGGQETQYF. The CDR3 DNA is TGCAGTGCTAGAGAACTTTGGCGGGGGGGCCAAGAGACCCAGTACTTC.

This chain uses TRBV12-3 or TRBV12-4 with TRBJ2-7; 7 bases fit TRBD1. The ends lost 6 bases at V and 2 bases at J; junction bases unmatched: 4. The CDR3 is 13 amino acids. The CDR3 spells CASRWTGAYEQYF. The CDR3 DNA reads TGTGCCAGCAGGTGGACAGGAGCCTACGAGCAGTACTTC.

The chain uses TRBV4-3 and TRBJ2-5; 7 bases are shared with TRBD1. The CDR3 length is 14 residues. CDR1 is LGHNA, CDR2 YSLEER, per germline. Germline trimming cut 4 bases from V and 5 bases from J; bases unmatched to any gene: 7. As DNA, the CDR3 is TGCGCCAGCAGCCCCGGGACAGTGAGGGAGACCCAGTACTTC. Protein sequence: CASSPGTVRETQYF.

Only a few counts were recorded for this clonotype. The rearrangement joins TRBV4-3 to TRBJ2-3; 9 bases are shared with TRBD1. The ends lost 0 bases at V and 4 bases at J; junction bases unmatched: 5. The CDR3 consists of 16 residues. In germline, CDR1 is LGHNA, CDR2 YSLEER. DNA for the CDR3: TGCGCCAGCAGCCAAGAAGGGGGACAGGGATCAGATACGCAGTATTTT. This encodes CASSQEGGQGSDTQYF.

Many counts were recorded for this clonotype. The rearrangement links TRBV27 to TRBJ2-7; 10 positions agree with TRBD1. V shed 5 bases and J 5 bases; nucleotides not matched to a gene: 9. This CDR3 contains 15 residues. Germline values: CDR1 MNHEY, CDR2 SMNVEV (reference sequence). CDR3 in DNA: TGTGCCAGCAGTGACCGGGACAGGGGTGAGGACGAGCAGTACTTC. This encodes CASSDRDRGEDEQYF.

This clonotype was observed a handful of times. The chain links TRBV6-5 to TRBJ2-2; 12 positions agree with TRBD1. V lost 6 bases, J lost 2 bases, and 10 bases stayed unmatched. The CDR3 totals 18 residues. Germline V gives CDR1 MNHEY, CDR2 SVGAGI. The CDR3 is CASRGTGGSFLNTGELFF. For the CDR3, the DNA is TGTGCCAGCAGGGGGACAGGGGGCTCTTTCCTCAACACCGGGGAGCTGTTTTTT.

The rearrangement joins TRBV4-1 to TRBJ1-5; D call uncertain. The CDR3 is 15 amino acids. V lost 0 bases and J lost 1, with 7 bases in between. CDR1 and CDR2 from the germline V gene are MGHRA and YSYEKL. CDR3 sequence (DNA): TGCGCCAGCAGCCAAGAGGACGGGAGCAATCAGCCCCAGCATTTT. This sequence encodes CASSQEDGSNQPQHF.

This sequence joins TRBV15 and TRBJ1-1, with D possibly matching TRBD1 (6 bases). V gave up 0 bases and J gave up 3 bases, with 11 bases separating them. Germline-derived CDR1 and CDR2 are LNHNV and YYDKDF (reference sequence). The CDR3 totals 15 residues. The CDR3 DNA reads as TGTGCCACCAGCAGAGATGGACAGAGGGACACTGAAGCTTTCTTT. It translates to CATSRDGQRDTEAFF.

The chain recombines TRBV30 with TRBJ2-1; D unresolved. CDR1 is GTSNPN, CDR2 SVGIG, per germline (reference sequence). Trimming stripped 0 bases from V and 0 bases from J, with 12 bases between. The CDR3 length is 16 residues. The CDR3 nucleotides read TGTGCCTGGAGTGTGGGTGCCGCAACCTCCTACAATGAGCAGTTCTTC. This gives the protein CAWSVGAATSYNEQFF.

The rearrangement uses TRBV19 and TRBJ1-2, with a tentative D call TRBD1 (5 bases). Trimming removed 2 bases from V and 4 bases from J, with 14 bases in between. Germline values: CDR1 LNHDA, CDR2 SQIVND (reference sequence). The CDR3 is 15 amino acids. The DNA for the CDR3 is TGTGCCAGTAGTATAAACGGACAAGACCCCTATGGCTACACCTTC. The encoded protein is CASSINGQDPYGYTF.

This clonotype was seen repeatedly, ten times or more. The chain couples TRBV12-3 or TRBV12-4 to TRBJ2-3; the match to TRBD1 covers 8 bases. The J segment lost 0 bases and the V segment lost 5 bases, leaving 4 bases of the junction unmatched. The CDR3 loop spans 15 amino acids. CDR3 nucleotide sequence: TGTGCCAGCAGTCCTGGACAGGGAAGCACAGATACGCAGTATTTT. Protein: CASSPGQGSTDTQYF.

This clonotype has only a few counts. The chain carries TRBV11-2 and TRBJ1-4; D unclear. Germline assignment: CDR1 SGHAT and CDR2 FQNNGV. V was trimmed by 3 bases and J by 1 base, leaving 6 bases between them. The CDR3 length is 14 residues. CDR3 nucleotides: TGTGCCAGCAGCTTGGCCGGAACTAATGAAAAACTGTTTTTT. This codes for CASSLAGTNEKLFF.

This clonotype was seen repeatedly, ten times or more. The chain links TRBV7-9 to TRBJ2-1, with D perhaps matching TRBD2 (6 bases). V dropped 8 bases and J dropped 5 bases, with 16 bases sitting between them. The CDR3 extends over 14 amino acids. The germline V gene encodes CDR1 SEHNR and CDR2 FQNEAQ (reference sequence). In DNA, the CDR3 is TGTGCCAGCCTCACCGGGACTCCAAACAATGAGCAGTTCTTC. Translating gives CASLTGTPNNEQFF.

Worth noting for this clonotype: The junction differs from germline at one of its ends, possibly a read error. The genes are TRBV7-2 and TRBJ2-7; D is possibly TRBD2 (7 bases). The CDR3 runs 15 residues. Per germline, CDR1 SGHTA and CDR2 FQGNSA. The CDR3 protein is CASSRVRGASYDQYF. DNA for the CDR3: TGTGCCAGCAGCCGGGTACGGGGGGCGTCCTACGATCAGTACTTC.

This clonotype was counted only a few times. This chain links TRBV5-6 with TRBJ2-1; 8 nucleotides agree with TRBD2. V lost 4 bases, J lost 7 bases, and 4 bases stayed unmatched. From germline, CDR1 is SGHDT and CDR2 YYEEEE. The CDR3 covers 13 residues. CDR3 in amino acids: CASSPSSGNEQFF. CDR3 bases: TGTGCCAGCAGCCCCTCTAGCGGGAATGAGCAGTTCTTC.

This clonotype was counted between two and nine times. The J gene is TRBJ2-3, the V gene TRBV7-9; 14 bases fit TRBD2. CDR1 is SEHNR and CDR2 is FQNEAQ in the germline V gene (reference sequence). The V segment lost 1 base and the J segment 2 bases; nucleotides outside the gene matches: 5. The CDR3 has 18 residues. CDR3 coding DNA: TGTGCCAGCAGCTTAGTTCTGGGACTAGCGGGAGCCACAGATACGCAGTATTTT. Residues: CASSLVLGLAGATDTQYF.